This TCR beta chain was sequenced for a study of shared clonotypes between healthy human individuals. Profiling relied on immunoSEQ multiplex PCR, and the TCRdb table lists in-frame clones only, not all of them. The sample holds some 1,900,000 clones, over 85% seen once. Only CD45RO-negative cells positively selected for CCR7 counted as naive CD8 cells, so terminally differentiated effector memory CD45RA+ cells were excluded. CDR3 length: 17 amino acids. CDR1 and CDR2 from the germline V gene are MDHEN and SYDVKM. J was trimmed by 5 bases and V by 1 base; bases with no gene match: 7. Sequenced input: naive CD8+ T cells sorted from blood. V is TRBV28 and J is TRBJ2-1; 11 positions match TRBD2. This sequence was found in a man younger than 30 in good health. The CDR3 bases are TGTGCCAGCAGTTTATCCCTCACTAGCGGGAGCGACAATGAGCAGTTCTTC. Encoded protein: CASSLSLTSGSDNEQFF.